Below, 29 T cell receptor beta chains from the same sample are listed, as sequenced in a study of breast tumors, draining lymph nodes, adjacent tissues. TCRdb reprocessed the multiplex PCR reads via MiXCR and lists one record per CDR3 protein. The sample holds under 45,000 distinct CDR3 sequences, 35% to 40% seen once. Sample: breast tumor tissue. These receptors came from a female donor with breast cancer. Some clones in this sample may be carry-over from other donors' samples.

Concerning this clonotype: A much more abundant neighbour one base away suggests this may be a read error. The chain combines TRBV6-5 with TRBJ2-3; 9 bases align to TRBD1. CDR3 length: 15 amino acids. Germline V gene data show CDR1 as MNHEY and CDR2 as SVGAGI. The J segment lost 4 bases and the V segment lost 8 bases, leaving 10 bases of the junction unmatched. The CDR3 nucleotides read TGTGCCAGCCGTGGCTTCGGGACAGGGCCAGATACGCAGTATTTT. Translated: CASRGFGTGPDTQYF.

CDR3 DNA sequence: TGTGCCAGCAGCCGGGCGCTCCAAGAGACCCAGTACTTC. Encoded protein: CASSRALQETQYF. The chain links TRBV7-2 to TRBJ2-5; D is unresolved. The germline CDR1 and CDR2 sequences are SGHTA and FQGNSA. The CDR3 sequence is 13 residues long. V was shortened by 5 bases and J by 1 base, with 8 bases between the two germline ends. The complete variable domain, with remaining parts taken from reference TRBV7-2 and TRBJ2-5, reads GAGVSQSPSNKVTEKGKDVELRCDPISGHTALYWYRQSLGQGLEFLIYFQGNSAPDKSGLPSDRFSAERTGGSVSTLTIQRTQQEDSAVYLCASSRALQETQYFGPGTRLLVL.

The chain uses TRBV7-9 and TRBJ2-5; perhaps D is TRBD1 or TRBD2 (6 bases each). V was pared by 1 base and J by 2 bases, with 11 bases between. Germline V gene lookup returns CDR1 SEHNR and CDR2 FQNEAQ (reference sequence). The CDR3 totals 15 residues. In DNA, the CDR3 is TGTGCCAGCAGCTTAGGGGGGGCGGGACAAGAGACCCAGTACTTC. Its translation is CASSLGGAGQETQYF.

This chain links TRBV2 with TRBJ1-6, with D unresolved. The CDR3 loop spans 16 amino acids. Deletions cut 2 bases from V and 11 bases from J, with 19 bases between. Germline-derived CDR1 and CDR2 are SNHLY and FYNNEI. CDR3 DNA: TGTGCCAGCAGTGAATGGCAGAGGGCGACGAATCCACCCCTCCACTTT. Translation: CASSEWQRATNPPLHF. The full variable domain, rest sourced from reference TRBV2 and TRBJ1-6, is EPEVTQTPSHQVTQMGQEVILRCVPISNHLYFYWYRQILGQKVEFLVSFYNNEISEKSEIFDDQFSVERPDGSNFTLKIRSTKLEDSAMYFCASSEWQRATNPPLHFGNGTRLTVT.

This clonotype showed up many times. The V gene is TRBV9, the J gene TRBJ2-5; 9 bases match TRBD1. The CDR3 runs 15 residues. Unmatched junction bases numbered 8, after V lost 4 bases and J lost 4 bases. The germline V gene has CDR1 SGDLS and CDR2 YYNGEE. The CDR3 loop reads CASSYRDRATETQYF. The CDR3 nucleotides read TGTGCCAGCAGCTACCGGGACAGGGCCACAGAGACCCAGTACTTC.

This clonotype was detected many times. CDR3 nucleotide sequence: TGTGCCAGCAGTCGGGACGGAGGAGATCAGCCCCAGCATTTT. It is translated as CASSRDGGDQPQHF. The gene calls are TRBV28 and TRBJ1-5; D is perhaps TRBD1 (5 bases). There are 14 residues in the CDR3. In germline, CDR1 is MDHEN, CDR2 SYDVKM. V gave up 5 bases and J gave up 5 bases, with 13 bases separating them.

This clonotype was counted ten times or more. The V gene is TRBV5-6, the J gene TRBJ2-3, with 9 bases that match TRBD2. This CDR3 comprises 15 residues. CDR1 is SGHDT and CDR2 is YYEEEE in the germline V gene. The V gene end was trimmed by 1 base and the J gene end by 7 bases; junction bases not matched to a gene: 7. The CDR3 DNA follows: TGTGCCAGCAGCTTGTTGACTAGCGGAACAAATACGCAGTATTTT. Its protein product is CASSLLTSGTNTQYF. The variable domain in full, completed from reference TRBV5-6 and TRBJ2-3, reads DAGVTQSPTHLIKTRGQQVTLRCSPKSGHDTVSWYQQALGQGPQFIFQYYEEEERQRGNFPDRFSGHQFPNYSSELNVNALLLGDSALYLCASSLLTSGTNTQYFGPGTRLTVL.

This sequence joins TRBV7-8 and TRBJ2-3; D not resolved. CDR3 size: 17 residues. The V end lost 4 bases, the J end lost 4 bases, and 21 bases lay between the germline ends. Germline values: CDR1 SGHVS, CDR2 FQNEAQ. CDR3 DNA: TGTGCCAGCAGCTCCAAAAATATAGGCGGTTGGGCAGATACGCAGTATTTT. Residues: CASSSKNIGGWADTQYF.

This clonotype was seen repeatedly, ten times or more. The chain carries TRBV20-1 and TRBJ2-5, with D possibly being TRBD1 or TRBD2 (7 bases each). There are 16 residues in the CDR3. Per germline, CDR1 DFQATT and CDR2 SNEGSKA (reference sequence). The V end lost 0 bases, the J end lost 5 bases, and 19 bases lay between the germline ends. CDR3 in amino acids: CSARDPSGGGPETQYF. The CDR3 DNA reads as TGCAGTGCTAGAGACCCTAGCGGAGGGGGCCCGGAGACCCAGTACTTC.

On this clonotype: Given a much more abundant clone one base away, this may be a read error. CDR3: CASSLAAGYSNQPQRF. CDR3 bases: TGTGCCAGCAGTTTAGCGGCAGGTTATAGCAATCAGCCCCAGCGTTTT. The rearrangement joins TRBV12-3 or TRBV12-4 to TRBJ1-5; D call uncertain. This CDR3 contains 16 residues.

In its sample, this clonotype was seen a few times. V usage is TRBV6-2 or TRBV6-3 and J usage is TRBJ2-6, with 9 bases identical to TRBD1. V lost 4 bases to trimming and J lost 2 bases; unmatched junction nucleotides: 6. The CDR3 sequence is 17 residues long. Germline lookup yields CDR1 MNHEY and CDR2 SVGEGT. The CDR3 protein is CASSSGQGFPGANVLTF. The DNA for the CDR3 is TGTGCCAGCAGTTCGGGACAGGGATTCCCTGGGGCCAACGTCCTGACTTTC.

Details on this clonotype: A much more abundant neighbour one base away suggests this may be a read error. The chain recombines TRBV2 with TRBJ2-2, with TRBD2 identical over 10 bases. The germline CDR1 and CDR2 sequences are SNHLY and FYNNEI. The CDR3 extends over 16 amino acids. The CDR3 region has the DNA TGTGCCAGCAGTGGGGGTAGCGGGAGGTCCACCGGGGGGCTGTTTTTT. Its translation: CASSGGSGRSTGGLFF.

The CDR3 sequence is CSAKEREPDTQYF. The CDR3 nucleotides are TGCAGTGCTAAGGAGCGGGAACCAGATACGCAGTATTTT. The J gene is TRBJ2-3, the V gene TRBV20-1; TRBD2 matches at 7 bases. V was clipped by 4 bases and J by 4 bases; unmatched bases: 5. The CDR3 has 13 amino acids. Germline V gives CDR1 DFQATT, CDR2 SNEGSKA (reference sequence).

DNA for the CDR3: TGTGCCAGCACGGACTACCTGGAGGGCACCATATATTTT. Residues: CASTDYLEGTIYF. The J gene is TRBJ1-3, the V gene TRBV28; the D is unclear. The CDR3 runs to 13 residues. Germline V lookup: CDR1 MDHEN, CDR2 SYDVKM. The germline V and J ends were trimmed by 7 bases and 9 bases, with 16 bases remaining between them.

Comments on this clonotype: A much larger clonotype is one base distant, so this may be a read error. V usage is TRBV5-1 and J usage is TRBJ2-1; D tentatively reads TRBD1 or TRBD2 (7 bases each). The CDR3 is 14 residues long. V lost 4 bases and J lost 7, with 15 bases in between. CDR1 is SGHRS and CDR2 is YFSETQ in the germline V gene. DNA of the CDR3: TGCGCCAGCAGCCGTGGCAGGGGGGGTAATGAGCAGTTCTTC. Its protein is CASSRGRGGNEQFF.

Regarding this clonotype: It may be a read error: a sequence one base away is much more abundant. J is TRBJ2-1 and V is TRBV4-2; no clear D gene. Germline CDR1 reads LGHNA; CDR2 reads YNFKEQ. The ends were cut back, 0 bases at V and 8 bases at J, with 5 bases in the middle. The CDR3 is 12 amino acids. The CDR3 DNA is TGTGCCAGCAGCCAAGAAGTCGATGAGCAGTTCTTC. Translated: CASSQEVDEQFF.

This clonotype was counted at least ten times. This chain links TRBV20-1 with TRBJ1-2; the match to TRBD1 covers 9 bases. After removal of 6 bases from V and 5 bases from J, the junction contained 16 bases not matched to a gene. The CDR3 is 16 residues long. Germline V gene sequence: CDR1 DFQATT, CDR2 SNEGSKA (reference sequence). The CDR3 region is CSAPRGTGGADYGYTF. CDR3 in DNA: TGCAGTGCACCGAGAGGTACAGGGGGCGCGGATTATGGCTACACCTTC.

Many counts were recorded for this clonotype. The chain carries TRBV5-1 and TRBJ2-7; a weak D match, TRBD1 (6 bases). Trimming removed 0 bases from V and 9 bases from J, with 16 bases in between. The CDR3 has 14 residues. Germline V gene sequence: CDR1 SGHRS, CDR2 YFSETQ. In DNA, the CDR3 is TGCGCCAGCAGCTTGGAGGGGACACCCGCCGGGCAGTACTTC. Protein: CASSLEGTPAGQYF.

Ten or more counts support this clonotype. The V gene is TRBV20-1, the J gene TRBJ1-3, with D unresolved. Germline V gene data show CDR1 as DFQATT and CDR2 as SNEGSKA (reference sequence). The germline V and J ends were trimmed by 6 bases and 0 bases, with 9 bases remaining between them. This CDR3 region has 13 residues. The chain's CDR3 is CSALPYSGNTIYF. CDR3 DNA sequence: TGCAGTGCCCTACCTTACTCTGGAAACACCATATATTTT.

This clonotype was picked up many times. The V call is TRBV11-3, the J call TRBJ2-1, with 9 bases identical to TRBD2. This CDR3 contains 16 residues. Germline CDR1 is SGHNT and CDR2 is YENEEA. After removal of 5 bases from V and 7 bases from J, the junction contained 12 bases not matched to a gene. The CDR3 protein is CASSPGGPSGKNEQFF. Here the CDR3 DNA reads TGTGCCAGCAGCCCAGGAGGGCCTAGCGGGAAAAATGAGCAGTTCTTC.

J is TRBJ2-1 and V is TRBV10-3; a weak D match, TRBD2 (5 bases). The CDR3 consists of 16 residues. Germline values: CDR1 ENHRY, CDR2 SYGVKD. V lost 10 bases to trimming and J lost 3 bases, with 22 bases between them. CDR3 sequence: CATRPRTERGYNEQFF. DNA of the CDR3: TGTGCCACCCGCCCTCGGACTGAGCGAGGCTACAATGAGCAGTTCTTC.

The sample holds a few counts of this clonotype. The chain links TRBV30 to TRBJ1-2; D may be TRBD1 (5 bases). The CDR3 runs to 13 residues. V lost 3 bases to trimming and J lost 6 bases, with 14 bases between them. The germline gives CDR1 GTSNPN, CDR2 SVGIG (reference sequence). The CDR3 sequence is CAWRAGQWDGYTF. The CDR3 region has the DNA TGTGCCTGGAGGGCAGGGCAGTGGGATGGCTACACCTTC.

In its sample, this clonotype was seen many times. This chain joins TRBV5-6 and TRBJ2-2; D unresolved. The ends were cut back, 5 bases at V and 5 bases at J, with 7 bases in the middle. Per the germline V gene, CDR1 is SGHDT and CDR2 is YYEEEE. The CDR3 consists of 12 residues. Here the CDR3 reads CASRRETGELFF. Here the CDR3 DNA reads TGTGCCAGCAGACGAGAGACCGGGGAGCTGTTTTTT.

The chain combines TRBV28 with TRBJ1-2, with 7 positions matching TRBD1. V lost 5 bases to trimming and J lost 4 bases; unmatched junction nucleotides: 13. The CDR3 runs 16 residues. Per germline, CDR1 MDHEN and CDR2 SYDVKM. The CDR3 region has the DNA TGTGCCAGCAGTCCCCTTTTGGAGGGGGCCGGCTATGGCTACACCTTC. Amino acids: CASSPLLEGAGYGYTF.

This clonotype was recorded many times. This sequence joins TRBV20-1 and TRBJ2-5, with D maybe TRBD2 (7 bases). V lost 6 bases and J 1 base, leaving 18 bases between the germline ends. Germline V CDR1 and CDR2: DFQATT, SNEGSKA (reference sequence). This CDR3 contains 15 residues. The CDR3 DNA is TGCAGTGCGAGGTATCGGGGGGCGGTCCAAGAGACCCAGTACTTC. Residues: CSARYRGAVQETQYF.

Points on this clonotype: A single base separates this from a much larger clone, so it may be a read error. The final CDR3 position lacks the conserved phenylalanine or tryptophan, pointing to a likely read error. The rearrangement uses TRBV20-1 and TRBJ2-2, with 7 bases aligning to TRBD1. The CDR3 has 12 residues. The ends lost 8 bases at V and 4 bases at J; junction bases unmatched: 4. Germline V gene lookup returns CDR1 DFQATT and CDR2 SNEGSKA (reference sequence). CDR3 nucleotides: TGCAGTACAGGGGAGAGCACCGGGGAGCTGTTTCTT. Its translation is CSTGESTGELFL.

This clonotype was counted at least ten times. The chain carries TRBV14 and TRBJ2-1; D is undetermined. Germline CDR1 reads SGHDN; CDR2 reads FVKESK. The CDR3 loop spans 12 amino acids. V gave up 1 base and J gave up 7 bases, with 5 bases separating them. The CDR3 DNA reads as TGTGCCAGCAGCCAAGCCTTTAATGAGCAGTTCTTC. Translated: CASSQAFNEQFF. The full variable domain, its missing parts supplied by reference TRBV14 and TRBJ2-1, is EAGVTQFPSHSVIEKGQTVTLRCDPISGHDNLYWYRRVMGKEIKFLLHFVKESKQDESGMPNNRFLAERTGGTYSTLKVQPAELEDSGVYFCASSQAFNEQFFGPGTRLTVL.

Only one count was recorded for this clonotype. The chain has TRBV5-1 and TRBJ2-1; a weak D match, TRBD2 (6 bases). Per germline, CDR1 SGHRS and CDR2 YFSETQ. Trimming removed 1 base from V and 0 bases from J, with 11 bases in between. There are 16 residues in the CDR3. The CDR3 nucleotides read TGCGCCAGCAGCTTGTGGGCGGGGAGCTCCTACAATGAGCAGTTCTTC. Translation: CASSLWAGSSYNEQFF. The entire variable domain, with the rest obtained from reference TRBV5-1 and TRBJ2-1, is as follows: KAGVTQTPRYLIKTRGQQVTLSCSPISGHRSVSWYQQTPGQGLQFLFEYFSETQRNKGNFPGRFSGRQFSNSRSEMNVSTLELGDSALYLCASSLWAGSSYNEQFFGPGTRLTVL.

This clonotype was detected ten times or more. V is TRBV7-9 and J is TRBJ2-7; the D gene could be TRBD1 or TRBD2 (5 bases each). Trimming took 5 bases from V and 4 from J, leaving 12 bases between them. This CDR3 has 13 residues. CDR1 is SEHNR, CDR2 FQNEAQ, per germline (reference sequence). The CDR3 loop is CASSPQAGYEQYF. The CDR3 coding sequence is TGTGCCAGCAGCCCACAGGCGGGTTACGAGCAGTACTTC.